Shown below are 15 T cell receptor beta chains from a single sample sequenced in a study of T cell changes during pregnancy in multiple sclerosis. Sequencing was performed with immunoSEQ multiplex PCR; in TCRdb, only in-frame clones are kept and a portion is missing. The sample has more than 11,000 clones; approximately 95% are singletons. The source was peripheral blood, collected in the second trimester of pregnancy. All receptors derive from a female donor in good health, enrolled as a control in a pregnancy study.

The chain joins TRBV10-3 to TRBJ2-3, with D possibly being TRBD2 (5 bases). Germline CDR1 and CDR2: ENHRY and SYGVKD. This CDR3 region has 13 residues. Trimming pared 4 bases from V and 7 bases from J, leaving 12 bases between. The CDR3 nucleotides read TGTGCCATCAGTGTTGAAGCGGCCTATACGCAGTATTTT. Encoded protein: CAISVEAAYTQYF.

This chain connects TRBV11-2 to TRBJ1-3; D gene unclear. The CDR3 totals 16 residues. CDR1 and CDR2 from the germline V gene are SGHAT and FQNNGV. Between the trimmed V and J ends, which lost 5 bases and 0 bases, there was a span of 14 bases. CDR3 in DNA: TGTGCCAGCAGCCCTTACGAGAGGGCCTCTGGAAACACCATATATTTT. As protein: CASSPYERASGNTIYF.

The chain couples TRBV7-6 to TRBJ2-3; D uncertain. Trimming removed 0 bases from V and 3 bases from J, with 10 bases in between. This CDR3 region has 15 residues. From germline, CDR1 is SGHVS and CDR2 FNYEAQ. Here the CDR3 reads CASSLAQDWTDTQYF. CDR3 in DNA: TGTGCCAGCAGCTTAGCCCAAGACTGGACAGATACGCAGTATTTT. The whole variable domain, filled in from reference TRBV7-6 and TRBJ2-3, reads GAGVSQSPRYKVTKRGQDVALRCDPISGHVSLYWYRQALGQGPEFLTYFNYEAQQDKSGLPNDRFSAERPEGSISTLTIQRTEQRDSAMYRCASSLAQDWTDTQYFGPGTRLTVL.

The table lists this clone with a count of one. The chain combines TRBV15 with TRBJ1-5, with D unclear. Trimming pared 2 bases from V and 5 bases from J, leaving 10 bases between. The CDR3 consists of 14 residues. Germline values: CDR1 LNHNV, CDR2 YYDKDF (reference sequence). This chain's CDR3 is CATSRSTRDQPQHF. CDR3 nucleotides: TGTGCCACCAGCAGATCTACTAGGGATCAGCCCCAGCATTTT.

J is TRBJ1-4 and V is TRBV4-2; TRBD1 matches 7 bases. Per the germline V gene, CDR1 is LGHNA and CDR2 is YNFKEQ. This CDR3 comprises 16 residues. Unmatched junction bases numbered 7, after V lost 2 bases and J lost 4 bases. CDR3 protein: CASSQPRDSLNEKLFF. As DNA, the CDR3 is TGTGCCAGCAGCCAACCACGGGACAGCCTTAATGAAAAACTGTTTTTT.

The CDR3 DNA sequence: TGTGCCAGCAGCCTCCTCCGGGACAGCGGATATGGCTACACCTTC. Encoded protein: CASSLLRDSGYGYTF. The gene calls are TRBV11-2 and TRBJ1-2; TRBD1 agrees at 7 bases. With V trimmed by 5 bases and J by 5 bases, 11 bases remained unmatched. Per the germline V gene, CDR1 is SGHAT and CDR2 is FQNNGV. The CDR3 length is 15 residues. The variable domain in full, with the rest retrieved from reference TRBV11-2 and TRBJ1-2, is EAGVAQSPRYKIIEKRQSVAFWCNPISGHATLYWYQQILGQGPKLLIQFQNNGVVDDSQLPKDRFSAERLKGVDSTLKIQPAKLEDSAVYLCASSLLRDSGYGYTFGSGTRLTVV.

This clone appeared a single time. The chain employs TRBV11-2 and TRBJ2-5, with 9 bases matching TRBD1. The CDR3 runs to 13 residues. Germline CDR1 SGHAT, CDR2 FQNNGV. The trim removed 5 bases at V and 4 bases at J, leaving 2 bases unmatched. The CDR3 region has the DNA TGTGCCAGCAGCCCGGGACAGGGAGAGACCCAGTACTTC. Amino acid sequence: CASSPGQGETQYF.

As for this clone: One end of the junction is discordant with germline, which a read error may explain. The chain uses TRBV5-8 and TRBJ2-7; D is unresolved. The CDR3 extends over 13 amino acids. The germline V gene encodes CDR1 SGHTS and CDR2 YDEGEE. The CDR3 nucleotides read TGTGCCAGCAGCTTGGAGGTGGGCTACGGGCAGTACTTC. Amino acids: CASSLEVGYGQYF.

The rearrangement joins TRBV28 to TRBJ2-7; no clear D. This CDR3 is 12 amino acids long. CDR1 is MDHEN and CDR2 is SYDVKM in the germline V gene. Trimming pared 5 bases from V and 4 bases from J, leaving 9 bases between. This CDR3 is CASSRLYYEQYF. CDR3 DNA sequence: TGTGCCAGCAGTCGACTCTATTACGAGCAGTACTTC.

V is TRBV9 and J is TRBJ2-2, with 8 bases identical to TRBD2. Germline V gene sequence: CDR1 SGDLS, CDR2 YYNGEE. CDR3 size: 16 residues. V gave up 0 bases and J gave up 3 bases; unmatched junction bases: 4. DNA for the CDR3: TGTGCCAGCAGCGTAGGCGGGGGGCCTTACACCGGGGAGCTGTTTTTT. Residues: CASSVGGGPYTGELFF.

V is TRBV30 and J is TRBJ2-7; the D gene is possibly TRBD2 (6 bases). The CDR3 is 12 amino acids. Trimming took 2 bases from V and 7 from J, leaving 12 bases between them. Per the germline V gene, CDR1 is GTSNPN and CDR2 is SVGIG (reference sequence). The CDR3, as DNA: TGTGCCTGGAGTCCCGGGACTTCAGAGCAGTACTTC. Amino acids: CAWSPGTSEQYF.

The chain links TRBV6-1 to TRBJ2-5, with 12 bases identical to TRBD2. The J call may not be correct, given that the DNA end is closer to TRBJ2-7. From germline, CDR1 is MNHNS and CDR2 SASEGT. The CDR3 is 15 residues long. CDR3 sequence: CASSATSGRTYEQYF. The CDR3 nucleotides read TGTGCCAGCAGCGCGACTAGCGGGAGAACCTACGAGCAGTACTTC.

The rearrangement links TRBV2 to TRBJ2-1, with TRBD2 identical over 8 bases. CDR3 size: 15 residues. Per germline, CDR1 SNHLY and CDR2 FYNNEI. J was trimmed by 8 bases and V by 5 bases; bases with no gene match: 11. In DNA, the CDR3 is TGTGCCAGCAGTCCTAACAGCGGGAGTGCGGATGAGCAGTTCTTC. Amino acid sequence: CASSPNSGSADEQFF.

The genes are TRBV2 and TRBJ1-5; D not certain. The CDR3 covers 14 residues. From germline, CDR1 is SNHLY and CDR2 FYNNEI. Trimming removed 4 bases from V and 7 bases from J, with 14 bases in between. CDR3 DNA sequence: TGTGCCAGCAGTGTAGAATTCGGGAGACAGCCCCAGCATTTT. Amino acids: CASSVEFGRQPQHF.

The CDR3 region has the DNA TGTGCCAGCAGCATTGGTCTTGGGAGGAATCAGCCCCAGCATTTT. Translating gives CASSIGLGRNQPQHF. The rearrangement joins TRBV9 to TRBJ1-5, with no clear D. Trimming cost V 4 bases and J 4 bases, with 15 bases left between them. The germline CDR1 and CDR2 sequences are SGDLS and YYNGEE. The CDR3 is made up of 15 amino acids.